This T cell receptor (beta chain) stems from a study of blood T cell repertoires in COVID-19. Data came from immunoSEQ multiplex PCR; TCRdb stores just in-frame clones and leaves some out. The sample yields about 290,000 clones, approximately 86% seen once. The CDR3 runs 15 residues. In germline, CDR1 is ENHRY, CDR2 SYGVKD. V was clipped by 4 bases and J by 5 bases; unmatched bases: 7. V usage is TRBV10-3 and J usage is TRBJ1-5, with 8 bases lining up with TRBD1. The sample comprised peripheral blood. The clonotype comes from a woman between 45 and 65 years old with active or convalescent COVID-19. The CDR3 DNA sequence: TGTGCCATCAGTGGGCACGGACAGGGCGATCAGCCCCAGCATTTT. It is translated as CAISGHGQGDQPQHF.